This TCR beta chain was captured in a study of cytomegalovirus exposure and HLA in healthy donors. Regarding the study as a whole: Association with HLA alleles at 0.05 false discovery rate was found for 15,000 to 20,000 TCR beta sequences in a later analysis. A later analysis found most CMV-associated TCR beta chains apparently HLA-restricted.

Remarks on this clone: Antigen specificity is unknown.

Primers: 60 Vbeta forward and 13 Jbeta reverse. Sequenced by immunoSEQ multiplex PCR; TCRdb stores in-frame clones only, minus some. This sample has 130,000 to 150,000 clones; around 67% occur once, and the top ten carry 4.3%. Germline lookup yields CDR1 MNHEY and CDR2 SMNVEV (reference sequence). The length of the CDR3 is 13 residues. V shed 0 bases, J shed 14 bases, and the junction held 6 bases outside the gene matches. Sequencing was done on a sample of PBMCs. The clonotype was recovered from a man younger than 35 in good health and CMV-seropositive. The V and J genes are TRBV27 and TRBJ1-2; the match to TRBD1 covers 10 bases. CDR3 bases: TGTGCCAGCAGTTTATCGGGACAGGGGTCTCCAACCTTC. It yields the protein CASSLSGQGSPTF.